Here is one T cell receptor beta chain with its context. The data are from a study of Ad26.COV2.S vaccination and SARS-CoV-2 variants. TCRdb keeps only in-frame clones here, not all; method: immunoSEQ multiplex PCR. The table has 350,000 to 450,000 clones, about 91% seen once. CDR1 and CDR2 (germline): MGHRA, YSYEKL. The CDR3 is 14 amino acids. Between the trimmed V and J ends, which lost 2 bases and 3 bases, there was a span of 11 bases. The receptor was derived from a human donor who had recovered from COVID-19. This sample comprised peripheral blood, obtained after recovery from COVID-19. V is TRBV4-1 and J is TRBJ2-7; D is unresolved. Written as DNA, the CDR3 is TGCGCCAGCAGCCAACATCCCCCTCACTACGAGCAGTACTTC. This gives the protein CASSQHPPHYEQYF.